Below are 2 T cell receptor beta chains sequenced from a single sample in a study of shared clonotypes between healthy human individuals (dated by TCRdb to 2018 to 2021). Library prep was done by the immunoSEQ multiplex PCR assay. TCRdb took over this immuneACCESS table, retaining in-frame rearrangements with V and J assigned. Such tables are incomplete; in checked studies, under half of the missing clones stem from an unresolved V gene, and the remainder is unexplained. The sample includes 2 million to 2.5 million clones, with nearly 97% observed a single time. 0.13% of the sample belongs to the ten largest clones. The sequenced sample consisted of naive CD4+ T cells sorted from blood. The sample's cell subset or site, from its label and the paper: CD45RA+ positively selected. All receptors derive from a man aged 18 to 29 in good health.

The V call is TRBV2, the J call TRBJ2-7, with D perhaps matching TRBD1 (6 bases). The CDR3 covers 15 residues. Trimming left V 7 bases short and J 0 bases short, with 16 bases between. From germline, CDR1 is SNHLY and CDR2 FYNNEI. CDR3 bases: TGTGCCAGCAATCAACAGGGAGTAGGCTCCTACGAGCAGTACTTC. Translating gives CASNQQGVGSYEQYF.

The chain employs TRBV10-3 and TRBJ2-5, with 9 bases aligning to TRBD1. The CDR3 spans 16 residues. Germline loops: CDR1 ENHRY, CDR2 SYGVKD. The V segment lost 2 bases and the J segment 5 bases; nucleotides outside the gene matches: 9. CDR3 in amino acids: CAISETGGAGYETQYF. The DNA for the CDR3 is TGTGCCATCAGTGAGACAGGGGGCGCGGGTTATGAGACCCAGTACTTC.